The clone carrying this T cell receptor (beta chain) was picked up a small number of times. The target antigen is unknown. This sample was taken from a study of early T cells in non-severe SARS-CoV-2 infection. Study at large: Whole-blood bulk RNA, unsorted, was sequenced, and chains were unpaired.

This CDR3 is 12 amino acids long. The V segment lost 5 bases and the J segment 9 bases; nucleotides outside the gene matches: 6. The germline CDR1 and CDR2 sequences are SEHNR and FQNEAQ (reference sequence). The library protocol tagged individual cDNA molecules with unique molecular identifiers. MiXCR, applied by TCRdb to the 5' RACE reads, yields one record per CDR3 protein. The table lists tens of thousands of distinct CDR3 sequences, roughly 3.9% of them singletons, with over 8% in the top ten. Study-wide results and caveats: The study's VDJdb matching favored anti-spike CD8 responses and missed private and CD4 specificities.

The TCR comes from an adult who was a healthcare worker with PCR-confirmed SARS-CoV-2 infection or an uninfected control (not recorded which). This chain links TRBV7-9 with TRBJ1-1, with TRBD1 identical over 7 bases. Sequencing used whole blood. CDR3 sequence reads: CASSLHRGQAFF. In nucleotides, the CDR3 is TGTGCCAGCAGCCTCCACAGGGGACAAGCTTTCTTT.